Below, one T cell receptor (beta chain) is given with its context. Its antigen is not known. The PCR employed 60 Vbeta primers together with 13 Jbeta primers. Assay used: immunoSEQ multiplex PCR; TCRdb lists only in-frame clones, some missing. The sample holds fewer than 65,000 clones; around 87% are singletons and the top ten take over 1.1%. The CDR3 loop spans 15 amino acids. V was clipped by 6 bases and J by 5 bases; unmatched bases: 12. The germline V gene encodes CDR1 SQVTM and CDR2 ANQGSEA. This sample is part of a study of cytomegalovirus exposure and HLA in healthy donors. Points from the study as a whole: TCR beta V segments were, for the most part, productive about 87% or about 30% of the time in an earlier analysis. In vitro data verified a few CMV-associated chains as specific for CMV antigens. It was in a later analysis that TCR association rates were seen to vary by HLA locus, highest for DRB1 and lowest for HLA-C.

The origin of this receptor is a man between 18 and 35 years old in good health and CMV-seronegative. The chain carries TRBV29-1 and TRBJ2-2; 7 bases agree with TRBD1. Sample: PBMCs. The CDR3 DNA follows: TGCAGCGTCGACTCGGGACAGCGTTGGACCGGGGAGCTGTTTTTT. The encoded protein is CSVDSGQRWTGELFF.